Reported below is one T cell receptor (beta chain). Its binding antigen is unknown. Base-call qualities are not available, and no considerably larger clone is one nucleotide away. This specimen belongs to a study of OX40 agonist ivuxolimab in advanced cancers. Notes on the research overall: The costimulatory receptor OX40 (CD134) was targeted by ivuxolimab, a fully human IgG2 agonistic monoclonal antibody. Of the approximately 54 dose-escalation patients, hepatocellular carcinoma was present in about 20, melanoma in approximately 15, renal cell carcinoma in 9 and head and neck cancer in 9. The purpose of peripheral TCRbeta sequencing was to test whether ivuxolimab changed TCR sequence diversity and led to clonal T-cell expansion. The monotherapy dose-escalation portion (N of about 47 patients) of the phase I ivuxolimab trial is reported in the paper. In the dose-escalation cohort, roughly 80% of patients were male, and the mean age was approximately 55 years, with a range of about 23 to 80. Intravenous ivuxolimab was administered to patients every 2 weeks at six dose levels: 0.01, 0.1, 0.3, 1.5, 3 and 10 mg/kg. Partial responses occurred in three dose-escalation patients, of whom one had hepatocellular carcinoma and two had cutaneous melanoma. Prior anti-PD-1, anti-PD-L1 or anti-CTLA-4 therapy was permitted, and checkpoint inhibitors had been received by about 36% of dose-escalation patients.

The paper's findings and limits, for the study overall: Low levels of normalized T-cell clonal expansion were also seen in some patients who did not respond. Which antigens the clonally expanded peripheral T cells were specific for was not determined. On average, CD8+ T cells showed more expanded clones than CD4+ T cells after ivuxolimab. In the 0.1-3.0 mg/kg groups, partial responders had among the lowest normalized peripheral clonal expansion, particularly in CD8+ T cells. Clonal expansion of both CD4+ and CD8+ blood T cells was observed from baseline to week 6 at doses 0.1 to 3.0 mg/kg.

Patients with autoimmune disease history or receiving systemic immunosuppression were excluded from the trial. In every dose cohort, peripheral blood was drawn for TCR sequencing at baseline, cycle 4 day 1, and cycle 7 day 1. The samples were drawn from a first-in-human, open-label, multicenter phase I dose-escalation trial of ivuxolimab. Adults with locally advanced or metastatic melanoma, renal cell, hepatocellular, or head and neck squamous cell carcinoma were enrolled in the trial. Before TCR sequencing, CD4+ T cells and CD8+ T cells were sorted from peripheral blood as separate populations. Trimming takes 1 base off V and 7 bases off J; junction bases not matched to a gene: 0. CDR1 and CDR2 (LGHNA, YNFKEQ) derive from the germline V gene. The CDR3 runs 14 residues from the cysteine to the phenylalanine. Solely the CDR3 DNA is kept, with 42 bases framed from the first base. Genomic DNA was isolated from the sorted cells so that the TCRbeta CDR3 region could be sequenced. The immunoSEQ Assay was used to sequence the TCRbeta CDR3 regions. TCRdb limited this immuneACCESS table to in-frame rearrangements with V and J called. A share of clones is missing; checked studies link under half to unresolved V genes, and the rest is unexplained. The sample table lists approximately 78,000 clones, about 82% of them with a count of one. Jointly, the top ten make up 6.5% to 7.5% of the sample.

The sequences come from CD4+ or CD8+ T cells sorted from blood, collected in a trial of the OX40 agonist ivuxolimab. The rearranged chain carries TRBV4-2 and TRBJ1-6, with 8 bases in between that match TRBD1. The origin of this receptor is an adult with an advanced solid tumor such as melanoma, head and neck, liver or kidney cancer. The DNA sequence follows: TGTGCCAGCAGCCAAGGACAGGGGAATTCACCCCTCCACTTT. This yields the protein CASSQGQGNSPLHF.